This T cell receptor beta chain was identified during a study of shared clonotypes between healthy human individuals (dated by TCRdb to 2018 to 2021). With regard to the full study: The cohort included a few men and a couple of women between 18 and 49 years of age. The study deeply sequenced blood TCR repertoires of five healthy adults to estimate repertoire size and the extent of clonotype sharing between individuals. To increase sequencing depth and limit assay-specific biases, different laboratories used diverse techniques to prepare libraries and sequence TCR repertoires. Per donor, leukapheresis produced somewhere between about 0.85 and 10 billion PBMCs. On the study overall, not on this receptor specifically: Based on pairwise subsampling, the degree of clonotype sharing among donors was expected to be affected by sequencing depth. Because the study included only a small number of donors, the genetic and exposure-history diversity represented was limited. Sampling was restricted to blood, and TCR repertoires in tissues likely differ from the TCR repertoires found in blood.

Healthy HIV-negative adults with no recently reported acute infections or vaccinations were included as donors. Every donor was a Caucasian adult residing in Nashville, Tennessee, USA. In the unsorted samples, some 94 million PBMCs were counted, and genomic DNA was extracted using the QIAamp DNA Blood Mini kit. Blood was collected by leukapheresis, and PBMCs were isolated by Ficoll-Histopaque density gradient centrifugation and then cryopreserved in liquid nitrogen vapor phase. In regard to this clone: The antigen this receptor binds is unknown. Just one base apart from a much larger clone, this may be a read error. This sample includes further DNA sequences coding for the same CDR3.

Using the deep immunoSEQ assay, multiplex PCR amplified TCR CDR3 regions from genomic DNA. Extracted genomic DNA from each cell subset was spread evenly across all wells of several immunoSEQ 96-well plates, with each plate serving as a replicate. Each replicate PCR for unsorted PBMC received 300 to 350 ng genomic DNA, equal to 30,000 or so T cell genomes. Genomic DNA from unsorted PBMC was sequenced over ten immunoSEQ deep assay plates. Purified libraries were measured with a Qubit 3.0 fluorometer, size-checked on a Bioanalyzer 2100, and measured again with the KAPA Library Quantification kit. Every immunoSEQ 96-well plate was sequenced on a dedicated single-read 150-cycle Illumina NextSeq 550 flow cell. As for the authors' bioinformatics: Because only junctional sequences without quality scores were contained in the immunoSEQ output, filtering matching that applied to full-length reads could not be performed. To assign V/J genes and CDR3, sequences were annotated against IMGT germline references using PyIR, a Python wrapper for IgBLAST v1.9. Any read was removed if the V/J assignment was weak (E-value above 1e-6), the CDR3 was missing, or the read contained stop codons, out-of-frame junctions, or ambiguous translated residues. A V3J clonotype was defined by an identical inferred V gene, J gene, and CDR3 amino acid sequence. To compute the percentage overlap between repertoires, the number of shared unique clonotypes was divided by the size of the smaller repertoire. Richness of each repertoire was evaluated using RTK rarefaction, the Chao1 estimator, and Recon v2.1 estimates of unobserved clonotypes. TCRdb carries this immuneACCESS record with in-frame sequences only. Its versions omit some clonotypes, under half of them owing to an unresolved V gene in the studies checked, with the rest unexplained. That table supplies the V and J calls and clone size; D and trimming were determined from the DNA. This sample holds some 480,000 clones; 70% to 85% were observed only once. The top ten constitute 10% to 15% of the sample.

From its cysteine to its phenylalanine, the CDR3 spans 14 amino acids. Only the CDR3 region is kept as DNA, spanning 42 bases read in frame from base 1. CDR1 and CDR2 (SEHNR, FQNEAQ) derive from the germline V gene (reference sequence). The junction shows trimming of 5 bases on V and 3 bases on J, plus 11 bases between the germline ends. This sequence was found in a woman between 40 and 55 years old in good health. Some clones in this sample may be carry-over from other donors' samples. The material sequenced was PBMCs. This sequence uses TRBV7-9 and TRBJ2-1; the D segment could be TRBD2, given 6 matching bases. The CDR3 region has the sequence CASSPTGSYNEQFF. The sequence in DNA is TGTGCCAGCAGCCCTACCGGGAGCTACAATGAGCAGTTCTTC.